The clone carrying this T cell receptor (beta chain) came up a few times. This sample is part of a study of early T cells in non-severe SARS-CoV-2 infection. Individual cDNA molecules received unique molecular identifiers during library preparation. TCRdb recomputed calls from the 5' RACE reads with MiXCR, one row per CDR3 protein. The sample carries 48,000 or so distinct CDR3 sequences, 13% recorded once. The V end was cut by 7 bases, the J end by 8 bases, with 12 bases between. CDR3 size: 13 residues. The V gene is TRBV12-3 or TRBV12-4, the J gene TRBJ1-6, with D hard to call. Sequenced material: whole blood. The TCR was taken from an adult who was a healthcare worker with PCR-confirmed SARS-CoV-2 infection or an uninfected control (not recorded which). CDR3 sequence: CASKSDLHSPLHF. In DNA form, the CDR3 reads TGTGCCAGCAAATCCGACCTCCATTCACCCCTCCACTTT.